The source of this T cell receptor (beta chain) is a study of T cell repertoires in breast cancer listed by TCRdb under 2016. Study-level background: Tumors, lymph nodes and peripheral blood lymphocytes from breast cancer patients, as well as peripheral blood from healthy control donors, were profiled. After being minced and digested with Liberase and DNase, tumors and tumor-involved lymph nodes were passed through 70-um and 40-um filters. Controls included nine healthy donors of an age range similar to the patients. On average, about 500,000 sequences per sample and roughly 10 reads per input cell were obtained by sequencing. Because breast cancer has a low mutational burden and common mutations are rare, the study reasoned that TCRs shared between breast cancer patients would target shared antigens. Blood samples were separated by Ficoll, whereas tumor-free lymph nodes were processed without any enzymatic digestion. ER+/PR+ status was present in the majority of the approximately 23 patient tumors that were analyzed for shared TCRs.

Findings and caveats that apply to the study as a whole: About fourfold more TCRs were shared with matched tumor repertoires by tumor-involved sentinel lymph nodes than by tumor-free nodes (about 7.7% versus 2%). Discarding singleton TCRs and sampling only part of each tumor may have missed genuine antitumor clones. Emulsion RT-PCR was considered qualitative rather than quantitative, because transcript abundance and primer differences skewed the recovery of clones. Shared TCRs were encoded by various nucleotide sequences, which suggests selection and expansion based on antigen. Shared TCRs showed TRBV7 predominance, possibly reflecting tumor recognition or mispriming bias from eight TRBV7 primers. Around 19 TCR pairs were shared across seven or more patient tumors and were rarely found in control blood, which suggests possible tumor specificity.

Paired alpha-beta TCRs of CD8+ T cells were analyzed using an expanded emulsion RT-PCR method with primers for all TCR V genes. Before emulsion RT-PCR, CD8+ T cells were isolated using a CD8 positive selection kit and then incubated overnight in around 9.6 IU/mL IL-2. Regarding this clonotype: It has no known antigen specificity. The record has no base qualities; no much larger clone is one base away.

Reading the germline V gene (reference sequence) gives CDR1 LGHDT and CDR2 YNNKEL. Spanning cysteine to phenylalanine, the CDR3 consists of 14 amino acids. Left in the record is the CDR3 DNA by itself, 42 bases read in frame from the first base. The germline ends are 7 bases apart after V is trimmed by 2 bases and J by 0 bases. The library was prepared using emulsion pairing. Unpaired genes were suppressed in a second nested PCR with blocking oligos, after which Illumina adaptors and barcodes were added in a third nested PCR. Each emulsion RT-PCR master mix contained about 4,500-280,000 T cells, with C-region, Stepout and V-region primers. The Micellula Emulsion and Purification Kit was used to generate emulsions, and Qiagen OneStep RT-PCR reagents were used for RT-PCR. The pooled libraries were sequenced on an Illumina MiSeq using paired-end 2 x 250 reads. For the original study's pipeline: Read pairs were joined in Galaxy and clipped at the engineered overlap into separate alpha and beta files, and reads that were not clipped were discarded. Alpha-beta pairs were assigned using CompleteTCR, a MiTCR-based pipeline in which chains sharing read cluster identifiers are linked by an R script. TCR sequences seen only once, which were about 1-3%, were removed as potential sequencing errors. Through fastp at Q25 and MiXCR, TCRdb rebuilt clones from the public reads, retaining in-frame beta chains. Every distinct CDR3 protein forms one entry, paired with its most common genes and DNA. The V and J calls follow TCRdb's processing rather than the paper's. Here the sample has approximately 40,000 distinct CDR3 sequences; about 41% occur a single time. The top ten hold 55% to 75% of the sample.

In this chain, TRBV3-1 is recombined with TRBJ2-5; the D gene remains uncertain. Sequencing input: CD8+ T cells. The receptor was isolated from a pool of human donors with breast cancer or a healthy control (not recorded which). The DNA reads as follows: TGTGCCAGCAGCCAATCATCCCACCAAGAGACCCAGTACTTC. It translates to CASSQSSHQETQYF.